These T cell receptor beta chains were read from a single sample in a study of blood T cells in healthy people across ages. Using its own MiXCR run on the 5' RACE reads, TCRdb lists one record per CDR3 protein. This sample has approximately 690,000 distinct CDR3 sequences, with 40% to 50% found just once. Material for sequencing was blood. Source of these receptors: a man older than 75 in good health. CDR3s include the opening cysteine and the closing phenylalanine or tryptophan. The order of the fields is clone size, J gene, V gene, D gene, CDR3 DNA, CDR3 protein. The D gene is left open where the match is weak. Clone size is stated in some rows and not others, as once, few, many or a class when expanded.

many,TRBJ2-7,TRBV7-9,TRBD1,TGTGCCAGCAGTCCATCCGGGACAGAGAGGTACGAGCAGTACTTC,CASSPSGTERYEQYF
.,TRBJ1-2,TRBV5-6,.,TGTGCCAGCAGCTGTACGACTAACTATGGCTACACCTTC,CASSCTTNYGYTF
few,TRBJ2-3,TRBV7-9,TRBD2,TGTGCCAGCAGCTGGGGGGGAAGCACAGATACGCAGTATTTT,CASSWGGSTDTQYF
.,TRBJ2-3,TRBV30,TRBD2,TGTGCCTGGACCGCGGGGGGGCGGACGCAGTATTTT,CAWTAGGRTQYF
few,TRBJ2-3,TRBV6-2/TRBV6-3,.,TGTGCCAGCAGTGTTAGCCGGGATACGCAGTATTTT,CASSVSRDTQYF
few,TRBJ2-1,TRBV20-1,.,TGCAGTGCTAGAGATCTGGTGGCCTCGAGGGAGCAGTTCTTC,CSARDLVASREQFF
many,TRBJ2-1,TRBV12-3/TRBV12-4,.,TGTGCCAGCAGTTTAGTTGGGGGTGGGGGCTACAATGAGCAGTTCTTC,CASSLVGGGGYNEQFF
.,TRBJ2-5,TRBV20-1,TRBD2,TGCAGTGCTAGAAGCGGGGGGGTTCGCAATGAGCAGTACTTC,CSARSGGVRNEQYF
.,TRBJ2-7,TRBV7-3,TRBD2,TGTGCCAGCAGCTTGACTGGGACTAGCGGTTACAATGAGCAGTACTTC,CASSLTGTSGYNEQYF
.,TRBJ2-6,TRBV27,.,TGTGCCAGCAGTTTTGGGGGTAGAGGCTCTGGGGCCAACGTCCTGACTTTC,CASSFGGRGSGANVLTF
.,TRBJ2-2,TRBV12-3/TRBV12-4,TRBD1,TGTGCCAGCAGTTTAGTTCAGTCAGGGGGCGGCACCGGGGAGCTGTTTTTT,CASSLVQSGGGTGELFF
few,TRBJ2-3,TRBV7-3,TRBD2,TGTGCCAGCAGCTTAATGGGGGGGAGCACAGATACGCAGTATTTT,CASSLMGGSTDTQYF
.,TRBJ2-5,TRBV2,.,TGTGCCAGCATGGGGGACTTTTTAGGACAAGAGACCCAGTACTTC,CASMGDFLGQETQYF
.,TRBJ1-6,TRBV4-1,.,TGCGCCAGCAGCCAAGCGAAACGACCCGGGACATATTCACCCCTCCACTTT,CASSQAKRPGTYSPLHF
.,TRBJ1-4,TRBV4-3,.,TGCGCCAGCAGAGGTCCCGGGACAACTAATGAAAAACTGTTTTTT,CASRGPGTTNEKLFF
.,TRBJ2-3,TRBV28,.,TGTGCCAGCAGGGATGGGACCTCCGTCACAGATACGCAGTATTTT,CASRDGTSVTDTQYF
.,TRBJ2-7,TRBV18,TRBD2,TGCGCCAGCTCACGAACCTCGAGGACTAGCGGGAGAGCCTCTAGGGGCGAGCAGTACTTC,CASSRTSRTSGRASRGEQYF
few,TRBJ2-7,TRBV27,TRBD1,TGTGCCAGCAGCCGGACAGGGGGTGATACCTACGAGCAGTACTTC,CASSRTGGDTYEQYF
few,TRBJ2-7,TRBV5-1,.,TGCGCCAGCAGCTTGGTAGGGGCCTACAATGAGCAGTACTTC,CASSLVGAYNEQYF
.,TRBJ2-3,TRBV27,TRBD2,TGTGCCAGCAGAATACTAGCGGGCATCACAGATACGCAGTATTTT,CASRILAGITDTQYF
.,TRBJ2-7,TRBV7-9,.,TGTGCCAGCAGATCAGATGGGGGTAGGTCCTACGAGCAGTACTTC,CASRSDGGRSYEQYF
few,TRBJ2-7,TRBV6-5,TRBD1,TGTGCCAGCAGTTATCAACAGGGGCGCTACGAGCAGTACTTC,CASSYQQGRYEQYF
many,TRBJ2-7,TRBV20-1,.,TGCAGTGCTAGCGGAGGCGGCCCTATCTACGAGCAGTACTTC,CSASGGGPIYEQYF
.,TRBJ1-5,TRBV20-1,.,TGCAGTGCTACGTCTACTAATCAGCCCCAGCATTTT,CSATSTNQPQHF
.,TRBJ2-1,TRBV20-1,.,TGCAGTGCTCTAGGGCACAGGGTTTATGAGCAGTTCTTC,CSALGHRVYEQFF
.,TRBJ1-5,TRBV5-4,.,TGTGCCAGCAGCTCCGGGCTGGCTGGCAATCAGCCCCAGCATTTT,CASSSGLAGNQPQHF
.,TRBJ2-1,TRBV4-3,.,TGCGCCAGCAGCCAGGGTAGACGGGAGCAGGACAATGAGCAGTTCTTC,CASSQGRREQDNEQFF
once,TRBJ1-2,TRBV27,.,.,CASSSNFGPGNYGYTF
many,TRBJ2-1,TRBV5-1,.,TGCGCCAGCAGCTTGGCCCCAGGAAACTCCTACAATGAGCAGTTCTTC,CASSLAPGNSYNEQFF
.,TRBJ1-5,TRBV2,TRBD1,TGTGCCAGCAGATCGACAGGGAGCAATCAGCCCCAGCATTTT,CASRSTGSNQPQHF
many,TRBJ2-7,TRBV7-2,.,TGTGCCAGCAGCGTCGACTCTAGCGTTTTGTCCTACGAGCAGTACTTC,CASSVDSSVLSYEQYF
.,TRBJ2-6,TRBV12-3/TRBV12-4,.,TGTGCCAGTTTCCCATGGGGCTCCATCTCTGGGGCCAACGTCCTGACTTTC,CASFPWGSISGANVLTF
.,TRBJ1-1,TRBV13,.,TGTGCCAGCAGCTTAACAGAGACACATAACACTGAAGCTTTCTTT,CASSLTETHNTEAFF
.,TRBJ2-3,TRBV6-2/TRBV6-3,.,TGTGCCAGCAAAGGGCGAGGTCCCCAGCACTTCGATACGCAGTATTTT,CASKGRGPQHFDTQYF
few,TRBJ2-7,TRBV6-5,.,TGTGCCAGCAGTCAGACCAGGGTTACCTACGAGCAGTACTTC,CASSQTRVTYEQYF
many,TRBJ2-3,TRBV12-3/TRBV12-4,.,TGTGCCAGCAGTCCAGGGGTCGGGACGACAGATACGCAGTATTTT,CASSPGVGTTDTQYF
.,TRBJ2-1,TRBV6-2/TRBV6-3,TRBD2,TGTGCCAGCCTTTCTAGCGGGGGGTCCTCCTACAATGAGCAGTTCTTC,CASLSSGGSSYNEQFF
many,TRBJ2-3,TRBV20-1,TRBD2,TGCAGTGCAATAGTCCAGCGGGGAGCGGAGGGGCAGTATTTT,CSAIVQRGAEGQYF
.,TRBJ2-3,TRBV20-1,TRBD2,TGCAGAGGAGGGACTAGCCACCCAGATGCGCAGTATTTT,CRGGTSHPDAQYF
few,TRBJ2-3,TRBV3-1,TRBD1,TGTGCCAGCAGCCTCGGAGCCGGGACAGGGATCGGTACAGATACGCAGTATTTT,CASSLGAGTGIGTDTQYF
few,TRBJ2-7,TRBV10-3,TRBD2,TGTGCCATCAAGGAGGCTAGCGGGAGCACCTACGAGCAGTACTTC,CAIKEASGSTYEQYF
.,TRBJ1-5,TRBV20-1,.,TGCAGTGCCGCCGAGGAAGGGAGCAATCGGGCCCAGCATTTT,CSAAEEGSNRAQHF
.,TRBJ2-7,TRBV20-1,TRBD2,TGCAGTGCTAGAGATCTTAGCGGGAGGCTAGGCGAGCAGTACTTC,CSARDLSGRLGEQYF
few,TRBJ2-6,TRBV5-5,.,TGTGCCAGCAGCTCCGGAAGGACCTCTGGGGCCAACGTCCTGACTTTC,CASSSGRTSGANVLTF
.,TRBJ1-1,TRBV29-1,.,TGCAGCGTTGAAATCGTGACTGAAGCTTTCTTT,CSVEIVTEAFF
.,TRBJ2-4,TRBV7-2,.,TGTGCCAGCAGCTTTGGGTGGTCAGAGCAGTACTTC,CASSFGWSEQYF
.,TRBJ2-7,TRBV10-3,TRBD2,TGCGCCATCAGTGAAATGGCGGGAGGAACGCCCTACAATGAGCAGTACTTC,CAISEMAGGTPYNEQYF
.,TRBJ1-6,TRBV6-2/TRBV6-3,.,TGTGCCAGCAGTTCCCGGGACGGGCATAATTCACCCCTCCACTTT,CASSSRDGHNSPLHF
few,TRBJ2-5,TRBV27,TRBD2,TGTGCCAGCAGTTTACTGACTAGCGGGGTCCAAGAGACCCAGTACTTC,CASSLLTSGVQETQYF
.,TRBJ1-2,TRBV18,.,TGTGCCAGCTCACCAAGCAGACAGAACTATGGCTACACCTTC,CASSPSRQNYGYTF
many,TRBJ2-7,TRBV20-1,.,TGCAGTGCTGTTCGTCAGCCCTTCTCCTACGAGCAGTACTTC,CSAVRQPFSYEQYF
.,TRBJ2-7,TRBV6-6,.,TGTGCCAGCACTTCGGGGGCACTATACGAGCAGTACTTC,CASTSGALYEQYF
many,TRBJ2-7,TRBV7-2,.,TGTGCCAGCAGCTTAGATCCGGGACACCTATACGAGCAGTACTTC,CASSLDPGHLYEQYF